Listed here is a single TCR beta chain. This sample was taken from a study of technical replicates of blood from a handful of donors. The protocol was immunoSEQ multiplex PCR, while the TCRdb copy is restricted to in-frame clones and leaves out a portion. Among about 76,000 clones listed, under 95% were seen once. The CDR3 consists of 15 residues. V trimming: 6 bases; J trimming: 2 bases; junction bases outside the gene matches: 5. CDR1 and CDR2 from the germline V gene are MNHEY and SVGAGI. Specimen: T cells isolated from PBMCs. The clonotype comes from a human donor in good health. V usage is TRBV6-5 and J usage is TRBJ2-3, with 10 bases identical to TRBD2. Here the CDR3 DNA reads TGTGCCAGCAGCGACACTAGCGGGGACACAGATACGCAGTATTTT. The encoded protein is CASSDTSGDTDTQYF.